The entry that follows covers one T cell receptor beta chain sequence. What it binds is unknown. This CDR3 has 14 amino acids. The germline CDR1 and CDR2 sequences are MNHEY and SMNVEV (reference sequence). V gave up 7 bases and J gave up 8 bases, with 20 bases separating them. This sample stems from a study of cytomegalovirus exposure and HLA in healthy donors. Across the study: Genotyping of some 390 donors showed that about 84% belonged to the Caucasian-associated ancestry cluster.

Study-wide results and caveats: Further analysis, carried out later, found HLA-associated TCR beta chains more clonally expanded than equally common other chains. According to an earlier analysis, most TCR beta V segments yielded productive rearrangements about 90% or about 30% of the time.

Amplification used 60 Vbeta primers and 13 Jbeta primers. Sequencing used immunoSEQ multiplex PCR; TCRdb keeps in-frame clones, though not all of them. The sample has under 100,000 clones; 9.5% to 13% are singletons. J is TRBJ1-2 and V is TRBV27, with D possibly TRBD1 on 6 matching bases. Sequenced input: PBMCs. The receptor's source is a man between 60 and 75 years old in good health and CMV-seropositive. CDR3 region: CASTSSGTGWGYTF. CDR3 sequence (DNA): TGTGCCAGCACCTCCTCCGGAACAGGGTGGGGCTACACCTTC.